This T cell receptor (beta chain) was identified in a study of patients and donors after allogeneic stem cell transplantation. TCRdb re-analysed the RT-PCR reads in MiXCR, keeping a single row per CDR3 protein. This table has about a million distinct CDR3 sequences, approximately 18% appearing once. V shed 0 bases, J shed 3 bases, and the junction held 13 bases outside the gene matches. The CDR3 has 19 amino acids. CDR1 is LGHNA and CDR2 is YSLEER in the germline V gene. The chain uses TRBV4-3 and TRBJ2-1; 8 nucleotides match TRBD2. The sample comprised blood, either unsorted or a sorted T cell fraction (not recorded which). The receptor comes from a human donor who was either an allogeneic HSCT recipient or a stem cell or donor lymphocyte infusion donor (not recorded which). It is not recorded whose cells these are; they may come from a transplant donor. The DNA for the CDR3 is TGCGCCAGCAGCCAAGATCTCCCTAGCGGGCCCGACCTCTACAATGAGCAGTTCTTC. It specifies CASSQDLPSGPDLYNEQFF.